Presented here are 25 T cell receptor beta chains from one specimen sequenced in a study of tumor and adjacent non-tumor tissue in lung cancer. Three rounds of nested PCR, following a modified ARM-PCR protocol, produced the TCRbeta library. TCRdb used MiXCR to reprocess the multiplex PCR reads, holding one entry per CDR3 protein. Found here are 220,000 or so distinct CDR3 sequences, 60% to 75% of them singletons; the top ten hold about 23%. This sample's RNA came from whole unsorted tissue. What was sequenced was lung tumor tissue. The origin of the receptors is a man aged 60-69 years with non-small cell lung cancer.

With respect to this clonotype: A much larger clone differs from this one at a single base, so this may be a read error. The chain links TRBV29-1 to TRBJ2-7, with D maybe TRBD2 (5 bases). The V and J ends lost 2 bases and 0 bases respectively, with 14 bases between them. CDR1 is SQVTM and CDR2 is ANQGSEA in the germline V gene. There are 15 residues in the CDR3. The CDR3 loop is CSVERVSGTSYEQYF. The CDR3 DNA sequence: TGCAGCGTTGAAAGGGTATCGGGAACCTCCTACGAGCAGTACTTC.

Remarks on this clonotype: It may be a read error: a sequence one base away is much more abundant. The chain carries TRBV12-3 or TRBV12-4 and TRBJ1-5, with D perhaps matching TRBD1 (6 bases). The CDR3 spans 14 residues. Trimming cost V 3 bases and J 4 bases, with 10 bases left between them. CDR3 sequence reads: CASSLHRVNQPQHF. CDR3 in DNA: TGTGCCAGCAGTTTGCACAGGGTTAATCAGCCCCAGCATTTT.

This clonotype was picked up many times. The genes are TRBV20-1 and TRBJ1-1; 7 nucleotides line up with TRBD1. This CDR3 contains 16 residues. Trimming took 0 bases from V and 1 from J; bases not matched to a gene: 8. Germline-derived CDR1 and CDR2 are DFQATT and SNEGSKA (reference sequence). The CDR3 nucleotides are TGCAGTGCTAGAGAGGGGACAGCGTACGGGAACACTGAAGCTTTCTTT. This translates into CSAREGTAYGNTEAFF.

The V gene is TRBV11-3, the J gene TRBJ2-3, with a weak D call TRBD2 (6 bases). With 2 bases removed from V and 4 bases from J, the gap between germline ends came to 10 bases. This CDR3 has 14 amino acids. From germline, CDR1 is SGHNT and CDR2 YENEEA. As DNA, the CDR3 is TGTGCCAGCAGCTTAAGTTTAGCGGCAGATACGCAGTATTTT. Translating it yields CASSLSLAADTQYF.

The chain has TRBV6-5 and TRBJ1-2; unclear D gene. Germline lookup yields CDR1 MNHEY and CDR2 SVGAGI. Trimming took off 10 bases at V and 7 bases at J, with 19 bases between the two ends. This CDR3 spans 13 amino acids. The CDR3 DNA reads as TGTGCCAACAGCCTCAGCGGTGAGGGTGGCTACACCTTC. Protein: CANSLSGEGGYTF.

Turning to this clonotype: This may stem from a read error, because a much larger clone lies one nucleotide away. The chain combines TRBV29-1 with TRBJ1-1; D not certain. Trimming shortened V by 1 base and J by 2 bases, and 8 bases separated the two germline ends. Looked up from germline, CDR1 is SQVTM and CDR2 is ANQGSEA. This CDR3 region has 13 residues. CDR3 in amino acids: CSVEGKGNTEAFF. The CDR3 region has the DNA TGCAGCGTTGAAGGCAAGGGAAACACTGAAGCTTTCTTT.

Here the CDR3 reads CASRRLAPTDTQYF. CDR3 coding DNA: TGTGCCAGCAGGAGACTAGCCCCGACAGATACGCAGTATTTT. The chain links TRBV6-5 to TRBJ2-3; TRBD2 agrees at 7 bases. This CDR3 comprises 14 residues. J was trimmed by 3 bases and V by 6 bases; bases with no gene match: 6. Germline V gene lookup returns CDR1 MNHEY and CDR2 SVGAGI.

Of note for this clonotype: A much larger clone is a single base away; this may be a read error. This chain uses TRBV25-1 with TRBJ1-5; D might be TRBD1 (6 bases). Germline V gives CDR1 MGHDK, CDR2 SYGVNS. There are 15 residues in the CDR3. The CDR3 protein is CTSSEYRDGNQPQHF. The CDR3 nucleotides are TGTACCAGCAGTGAATACAGGGACGGCAATCAGCCCCAGCATTTT.

J is TRBJ1-1 and V is TRBV6-5; TRBD1 is a possible D gene (5 bases). The CDR3 runs to 15 residues. Germline CDR1 and CDR2: MNHEY and SVGAGI. V was trimmed by 4 bases and J by 1 base, leaving 13 bases between them. The CDR3 loop is CASSWAQARNTEAFF. Written as DNA, the CDR3 is TGTGCCAGCAGTTGGGCACAGGCCAGGAACACTGAAGCTTTCTTT.

Worth noting for this clonotype: The germline gene is not matched at one end of the junction; a read error may be the cause. This chain links TRBV11-2 with TRBJ2-2; the D gene is possibly TRBD2 (6 bases). The CDR3 spans 15 residues. Germline V gene lookup returns CDR1 SGHAT and CDR2 FQNNGV. The CDR3 bases are TGTGCCAGCAGCCCGCGTGGGTTTCTGGGCGGGGAGTTGTTTTTT. Its translation is CASSPRGFLGGELFF. Complete variable domain (other parts from reference TRBV11-2 and TRBJ2-2): EAGVAQSPRYKIIEKRQSVAFWCNPISGHATLYWYQQILGQGPKLLIQFQNNGVVDDSQLPKDRFSAERLKGVDSTLKIQPAKLEDSAVYLCASSPRGFLGGELFFGEGSRLTVL.

Note on this clonotype: A read error may explain this, as a much larger clone is one base away. This rearrangement joins TRBV20-1 to TRBJ1-1, with D tentatively TRBD1 (6 bases). This CDR3 has 14 amino acids. Germline V CDR1 and CDR2: DFQATT, SNEGSKA (reference sequence). V shed 4 bases and J shed 7 bases, with 19 bases lying between them. CDR3 DNA sequence: TGCAGTGCTAAAGACCTAGGGGGGCCCATTGAAGCTTTCTTT. Translation: CSAKDLGGPIEAFF.

V gene TRBV28 combines with J gene TRBJ2-6; D unclear. Germline lookup yields CDR1 MDHEN and CDR2 SYDVKM. CDR3 length: 19 amino acids. Trimming shortened V by 5 bases and J by 1 base, and 21 bases separated the two germline ends. Here the CDR3 DNA reads TGTGCCAGCAGTACCCCGGTGATACTCCGTGGTTCTGGGGCCAACGTCCTGACTTTC. Translated: CASSTPVILRGSGANVLTF.

This clonotype was seen once. A read error is possible here, since a much larger clone lies one base away. The chain is built from TRBV6-2 or TRBV6-3 and TRBJ1-2; TRBD1 agrees at 8 bases. Germline V gene data show CDR1 as MNHEY and CDR2 as SVGEGT. The CDR3 has 12 residues. This CDR3 reads CDSRRTGIGYTF. CDR3 sequence (DNA): TGTGACAGCAGAAGGACAGGGATAGGCTACACCTTC.

Only a few counts were recorded for this clonotype. The chain joins TRBV11-2 to TRBJ1-1, with 9 bases aligning to TRBD1. Trimming at V came to 3 bases and at J to 4 bases, leaving 3 bases not matched to a gene. From germline, CDR1 is SGHAT and CDR2 FQNNGV. The CDR3 is made up of 14 amino acids. This CDR3 is CASSFLDRGTEAFF. The CDR3 nucleotides are TGTGCCAGCAGCTTTTTGGACAGGGGCACTGAAGCTTTCTTT.

This clonotype was seen repeatedly, ten times or more. The V call is TRBV20-1, the J call TRBJ2-7; TRBD1 aligns across 8 bases. The CDR3 length is 16 residues. J lost 3 bases, V lost 3 bases, and 13 bases had no gene match. Germline values: CDR1 DFQATT, CDR2 SNEGSKA (reference sequence). Here the CDR3 DNA reads TGCAGTGCTAGGAGACAGGGGACGGCGCAGGGCTACGAGCAGTACTTC. Protein product: CSARRQGTAQGYEQYF.

V usage is TRBV5-1 and J usage is TRBJ2-7; 8 bases agree with TRBD1. This CDR3 is 17 amino acids long. CDR1 is SGHRS, CDR2 YFSETQ, per germline. With 4 bases clipped from V and 4 bases from J, the junction kept 16 bases outside the gene matches. CDR3 sequence: CASSPWGDRTYSYEQYF. The CDR3 bases are TGCGCCAGCAGCCCTTGGGGGGACAGGACCTATTCATACGAGCAGTACTTC. Full variable domain (missing parts from reference TRBV5-1 and TRBJ2-7): KAGVTQTPRYLIKTRGQQVTLSCSPISGHRSVSWYQQTPGQGLQFLFEYFSETQRNKGNFPGRFSGRQFSNSRSEMNVSTLELGDSALYLCASSPWGDRTYSYEQYFGPGTRLTVT.

On this clonotype itself: Relative to the germline gene, one junction end is altered; a read error may explain this. The chain links TRBV4-3 to TRBJ2-1; maybe TRBD1 (6 bases). This CDR3 is 17 amino acids long. Germline-derived CDR1 and CDR2 are LGHNA and YSLEER. The CDR3 protein is CASSQDNRASSHNEQFF. The CDR3 nucleotides read TGCGCCAGCAGCCAAGATAACAGGGCTAGCTCCCACAATGAGCAGTTCTTC.

This clonotype was detected only once. This may stem from a read error, because a much larger clone lies one nucleotide away. V usage is TRBV29-1 and J usage is TRBJ1-2; D possibly corresponds to TRBD1 (5 bases). Per germline, CDR1 SQVTM and CDR2 ANQGSEA. This CDR3 region has 12 residues. CDR3: CSVDKGNYSYTF. As DNA, the CDR3 is TGCAGCGTTGATAAGGGGAACTATAGCTACACCTTC. The complete variable domain, with remaining parts taken from reference TRBV29-1 and TRBJ1-2, reads SAVISQKPSRDICQRGTSLTIQCQVDSQVTMMFWYRQQPGQSLTLIATANQGSEATYESGFVIDKFPISRPNLTFSTLTVSNMSPEDSSIYLCSVDKGNYSYTFGSGTRLTVV.

Details on this clonotype: Its ends do not fully match the called genes, so a read error is possible. The chain recombines TRBV11-3 with TRBJ2-3, with D possibly matching TRBD1 (6 bases). From germline, CDR1 is SGHNT and CDR2 YENEEA. The CDR3 totals 15 residues. CDR3 amino acids: CACSRGHGGTDTQYF. DNA of the CDR3: TGTGCCTGCAGCCGGGGACACGGTGGAACAGATACGCAGTATTTT.

The V and J genes are TRBV27 and TRBJ1-6, with TRBD1 matching over 9 bases. Germline CDR1 and CDR2: MNHEY and SMNVEV (reference sequence). The CDR3 extends over 16 amino acids. With 5 bases clipped from V and 10 bases from J, the junction kept 12 bases outside the gene matches. The CDR3 here is CASSTIGTGLPSPLHF. As DNA, the CDR3 is TGTGCCAGCAGTACAATCGGGACAGGGCTCCCCTCACCCCTCCACTTT.

This clonotype was counted once. This chain uses TRBV6-1 with TRBJ1-2; D is ambiguous. Per germline, CDR1 MNHNS and CDR2 SASEGT. V was pared by 6 bases and J by 2 bases, with 10 bases between. The CDR3 consists of 13 residues. In DNA, the CDR3 is TGTGCCAGCAGCCACGGTCAGAACTATGGCTACACCTTC. Translated, it gives CASSHGQNYGYTF.

This clonotype was recorded a few times. This sequence joins TRBV20-1 and TRBJ1-2; D uncertain. Trimming removed 0 bases from V and 4 bases from J, with 15 bases in between. CDR3 size: 15 residues. The germline V gene has CDR1 DFQATT and CDR2 SNEGSKA (reference sequence). This chain's CDR3 is CSARDLVRGGYGYTF. The CDR3 DNA reads TGCAGTGCTAGAGATCTCGTCCGGGGAGGCTATGGCTACACCTTC.

A word on this clonotype: One end of the junction does not line up with germline, which may come from a read error. This sequence joins TRBV6-1 and TRBJ2-1; D might be TRBD2 (5 bases). This CDR3 spans 15 amino acids. Germline CDR1 and CDR2: MNHNS and SASEGT. In DNA, the CDR3 is TGTGCCAGCAGCCTACGAGGGAACTCCTATAATGAGCAGTTCTTC. It yields the protein CASSLRGNSYNEQFF.

The genes are TRBV6-1 and TRBJ1-1, with a possible D match to TRBD1 (5 bases). V lost 5 bases and J lost 12, with 19 bases in between. The V gene's germline CDR1 is MNHNS and CDR2 SASEGT. The CDR3 spans 13 residues. The CDR3: CASSPPGGGKTFF. The CDR3 coding sequence is TGTGCCAGCAGTCCCCCCGGGGGGGGGAAAACTTTCTTT.

Note on this clonotype: The germline gene is not matched at one end of the junction; a read error may be the cause. The V gene is TRBV4-3, the J gene TRBJ1-1; D is perhaps TRBD1 (5 bases). CDR1 is LGHNA, CDR2 YSLEER, per germline. This CDR3 contains 17 residues. CDR3 in amino acids: CTSGQDVQGSSGTEAFF. DNA of the CDR3: TGCACCAGCGGCCAAGACGTTCAGGGCAGTTCGGGCACTGAAGCTTTCTTT.